This T cell receptor beta chain was retrieved from a study of blood T cell repertoires in COVID-19. Measured with immunoSEQ multiplex PCR; TCRdb has only the in-frame clones, and not every one. Here the sample spans tens of thousands of clones, roughly 88% being singletons. This clone showed up just once. Germline-derived CDR1 and CDR2 are SGHRS and YFSETQ. CDR3 length: 15 amino acids. The V end lost 4 bases, the J end lost 0 bases, and 11 bases lay between the germline ends. The chain is built from TRBV5-1 and TRBJ1-3, with a weak D call TRBD1 (5 bases). The sample taken for sequencing was peripheral blood. The source of this sequence is a human donor with active COVID-19. The donor label of this sample is uncertain. CDR3 sequence: CASSRQFASGNTIYF. CDR3 sequence (DNA): TGCGCCAGCAGCCGACAGTTCGCCTCTGGAAACACCATATATTTT.